The present TCR beta chain was sequenced within a study of shared clonotypes between healthy human individuals. Study-wide results and limits: Incompleteness in sorted-subset sequencing, despite large depth, was shown by rarefaction.

This clone was seen only once. Its antigen is not identified. Germline V gives CDR1 ENHRY, CDR2 SYGVKD. The length of the CDR3 is 16 residues. V was clipped by 2 bases and J by 2 bases, with 10 bases between them. Method: immunoSEQ multiplex PCR; TCRdb's copy keeps in-frame clones and lacks some. Seen here are 2 million to 2.5 million clones, nearly 97% observed once, and the top ten hold approximately 0.13%. The material sequenced was naive CD4+ T cells sorted from blood. Stated subset: CD45RA+ positively selected. This receptor was taken from a man aged 18 to 30 in good health. The genes are TRBV10-3 and TRBJ2-6, with D perhaps matching TRBD1 or TRBD2 (5 bases each). CDR3 DNA: TGTGCCATCAGTGAGGGTGGGGACGCTGGGGCCAACGTCCTGACTTTC. Its translation: CAISEGGDAGANVLTF.